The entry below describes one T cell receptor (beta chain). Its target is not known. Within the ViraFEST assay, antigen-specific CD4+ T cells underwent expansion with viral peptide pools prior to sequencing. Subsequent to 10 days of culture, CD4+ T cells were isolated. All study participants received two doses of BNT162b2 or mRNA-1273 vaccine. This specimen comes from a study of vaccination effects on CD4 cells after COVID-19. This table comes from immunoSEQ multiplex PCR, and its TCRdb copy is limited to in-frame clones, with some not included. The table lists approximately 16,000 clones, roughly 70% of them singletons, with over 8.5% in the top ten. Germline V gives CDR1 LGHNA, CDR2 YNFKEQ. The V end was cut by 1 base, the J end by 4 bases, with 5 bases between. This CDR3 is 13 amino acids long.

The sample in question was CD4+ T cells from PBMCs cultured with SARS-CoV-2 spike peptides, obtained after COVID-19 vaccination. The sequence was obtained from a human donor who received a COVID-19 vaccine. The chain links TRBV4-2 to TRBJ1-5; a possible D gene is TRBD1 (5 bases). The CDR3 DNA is TGTGCCAGCAGCCAAGGACAGAATCAGCCCCAGCATTTT. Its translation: CASSQGQNQPQHF.